The clone carrying this T cell receptor beta chain was seen a few times. The data derive from a study of cytomegalovirus exposure and HLA in healthy donors. With 60 Vbeta and 13 Jbeta primers, the PCR was carried out. Libraries were prepared by immunoSEQ multiplex PCR; TCRdb keeps only in-frame clonotypes and omits some of them. The sample shows some 97,000 clones, roughly four fifths of them seen only once. CDR3 length equals 14 residues. The germline CDR1 and CDR2 sequences are LNHDA and SQIVND (reference sequence). With V trimmed by 4 bases and J by 7 bases, 7 bases remained unmatched. The sequenced sample was PBMCs. The rearrangement uses TRBV19 and TRBJ2-1; 7 bases fit TRBD1. The TCR was taken from a male donor in good health and CMV-seropositive. CDR3 DNA: TGTGCCAGTAGTACGGCTGCAGGGGGAAATGAGCAGTTCTTC. Its protein is CASSTAAGGNEQFF.